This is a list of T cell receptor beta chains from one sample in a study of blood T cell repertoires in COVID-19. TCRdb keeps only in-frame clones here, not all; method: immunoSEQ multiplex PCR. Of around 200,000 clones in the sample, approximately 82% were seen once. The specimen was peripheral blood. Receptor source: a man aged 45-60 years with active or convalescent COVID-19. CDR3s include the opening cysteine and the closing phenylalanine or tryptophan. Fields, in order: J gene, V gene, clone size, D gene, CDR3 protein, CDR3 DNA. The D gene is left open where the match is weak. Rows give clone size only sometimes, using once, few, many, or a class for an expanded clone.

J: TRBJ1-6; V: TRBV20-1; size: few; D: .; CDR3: CSAVAHSPLHF; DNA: TGCAGTGCAGTAGCTCATTCACCCCTCCACTTT
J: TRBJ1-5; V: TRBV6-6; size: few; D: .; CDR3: CASSPGGAPGGGPQHF; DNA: TGTGCCAGCAGCCCAGGTGGGGCACCGGGCGGTGGGCCCCAGCATTTT
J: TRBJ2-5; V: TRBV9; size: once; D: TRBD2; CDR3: CASSVATSGGQETQYF; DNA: TGTGCCAGCAGCGTAGCGACTAGCGGGGGGCAAGAGACCCAGTACTTC
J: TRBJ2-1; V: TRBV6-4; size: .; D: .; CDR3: CASSDSGAGSYNEQFF; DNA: TGTGCCAGCAGTGACTCTGGCGCGGGAAGTTACAATGAGCAGTTCTTC
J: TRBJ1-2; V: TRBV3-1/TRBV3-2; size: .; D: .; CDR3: CASSQRGNRVDYGYTF; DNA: TGTGCCAGCAGCCAAAGGGGGAACAGGGTCGACTATGGCTACACCTTC
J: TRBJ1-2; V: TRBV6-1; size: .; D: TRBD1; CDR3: CASSETAGGNRGYTF; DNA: TGTGCCAGCAGTGAAACCGCAGGGGGCAACCGTGGCTACACCTTC
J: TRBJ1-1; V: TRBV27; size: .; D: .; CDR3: CASSLVRSGQQDTEAFF; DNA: TGTGCCAGCAGTTTAGTTCGGTCAGGGCAACAAGACACTGAAGCTTTCTTT
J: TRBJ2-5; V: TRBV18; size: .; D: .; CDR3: CASSPGLGASGGGQETQYF; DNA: TGTGCCAGCTCACCCGGTTTAGGTGCGTCTGGGGGAGGTCAAGAGACCCAGTACTTC
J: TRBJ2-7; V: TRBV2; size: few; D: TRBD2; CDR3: CASAGGITYEQYF; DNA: TGTGCCAGCGCCGGGGGGATAACCTACGAGCAGTACTTC
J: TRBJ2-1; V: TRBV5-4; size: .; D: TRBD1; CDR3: CASIGTGGRNNEQFF; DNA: TGTGCCAGCATCGGGACAGGGGGCAGAAACAATGAGCAGTTCTTC
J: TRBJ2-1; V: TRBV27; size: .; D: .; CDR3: CASSFVGGNNEQFF; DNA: TGTGCCAGCAGTTTTGTTGGCGGAAACAATGAGCAGTTCTTC
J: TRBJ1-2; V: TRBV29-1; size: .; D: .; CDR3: CSGEDTSYGYTF; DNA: TGCAGCGGGGAGGATACCTCCTATGGCTACACCTTC